These 28 T cell receptor beta chains originate from one sample sequenced in a study of T cell repertoires in cytomegalovirus infection. Their antigens are not known. TCRdb redid the calling of the reads with MiXCR, one entry per CDR3 protein. Of some 130,000 distinct CDR3 sequences listed, more than 20% are singletons. The sample comprised PBMCs, sequenced either directly or after in vitro stimulation (not recorded which). These receptor sequences come from a human donor in good health (CMV status not recorded). Some clones in this sample may be carry-over from other donors' samples.

The gene calls are TRBV18 and TRBJ1-1, with D possibly TRBD1 on 6 matching bases. CDR3 size: 14 residues. V lost 4 bases to trimming and J lost 0 bases, with 9 bases between them. Germline V gene data show CDR1 as KGHSH and CDR2 as LQKENI. This CDR3 is CASSRDTVNTEAFF. CDR3 nucleotide sequence: TGTGCCAGCTCACGGGACACTGTGAACACTGAAGCTTTCTTT. Full variable domain (remainder filled in from reference TRBV18 and TRBJ1-1): NAGVMQNPRHLVRRRGQEARLRCSPMKGHSHVYWYRQLPEEGLKFMVYLQKENIIDESGMPKERFSAEFPKEGPSILRIQQVVRGDSAAYFCASSRDTVNTEAFFGQGTRLTVV.

The V and J genes are TRBV7-6 and TRBJ2-7; maybe TRBD1 (5 bases). CDR3 length: 12 residues. The V and J ends lost 11 bases and 0 bases respectively, with 11 bases between them. Germline CDR1 SGHVS, CDR2 FNYEAQ. The CDR3, as DNA: TGTGCCGTACAGGATTACTCCTACGAGCAGTACTTC. The encoded protein is CAVQDYSYEQYF.

The table lists this clonotype with a few counts. The V gene is TRBV4-1, the J gene TRBJ2-6; D is unresolved. The CDR3 runs 14 residues. V dropped 4 bases and J dropped 4 bases, with 8 bases sitting between them. CDR1 and CDR2 (germline): MGHRA, YSYEKL. As DNA, the CDR3 is TGCGCCAGCAGCCCGGTTGTGGGGGCCAACGTCCTGACTTTC. The encoded protein is CASSPVVGANVLTF.

This clonotype has a handful of counts. This chain links TRBV6-2 or TRBV6-3 with TRBJ2-1; the D gene is possibly TRBD2 (5 bases). The V gene lost 6 bases and the J gene lost 8 bases, with 17 bases spanning the gap. This CDR3 contains 14 residues. The germline V gene has CDR1 MNHEY and CDR2 SVGEGT. CDR3 coding DNA: TGTGCCAGCAGGGATAGCGATATTCACCATGAGCAGTTCTTC. It codes for CASRDSDIHHEQFF.

This clonotype was counted a few times. The chain is built from TRBV6-2 or TRBV6-3 and TRBJ2-1, with 13 bases matching TRBD2. The CDR3 is made up of 18 amino acids. Germline V CDR1 and CDR2: MNHEY, SVGEGT. V lost 6 bases and J lost 7; bases outside the gene matches: 15. The CDR3 reads CASSTMRTSGRTPNEQFF. The CDR3 DNA is TGTGCCAGCAGCACAATGAGGACTAGCGGGAGAACACCAAATGAGCAGTTCTTC.

The gene calls are TRBV30 and TRBJ1-5; perhaps TRBD1 as D (5 bases). CDR1 is GTSNPN and CDR2 is SVGIG in the germline V gene (reference sequence). With 2 bases removed from V and 6 bases from J, the gap between germline ends came to 23 bases. This CDR3 contains 17 residues. CDR3 sequence reads: CAWSPGWTSGSFQPQHF. CDR3 nucleotides: TGTGCCTGGAGTCCGGGATGGACAAGCGGGTCGTTTCAGCCCCAGCATTTT.

This clonotype was seen only a few times. This sequence joins TRBV7-2 and TRBJ2-7; possible D gene TRBD2, 7 bases. V was shortened by 6 bases and J by 6 bases, with 18 bases between the two germline ends. CDR1 and CDR2 (germline): SGHTA, FQGNSA. The CDR3 has 14 amino acids. CDR3 region: CASRAGAARGEQYF. The CDR3 DNA sequence: TGTGCCAGCAGGGCGGGGGCAGCCCGTGGCGAGCAGTACTTC.

This clonotype was counted ten times or more. The chain has TRBV20-1 and TRBJ2-3; 10 nucleotides align to TRBD2. V lost 4 bases and J lost 2; bases outside the gene matches: 12. The CDR3 spans 17 residues. Germline-derived CDR1 and CDR2 are DFQATT and SNEGSKA (reference sequence). The CDR3 DNA follows: TGCAGTGCTACTCGGACTAGCGGTACCTCTTTCACAGATACGCAGTATTTT. This encodes CSATRTSGTSFTDTQYF.

This rearrangement joins TRBV19 to TRBJ2-7, with D uncertain. V dropped 8 bases and J dropped 6 bases, with 17 bases sitting between them. Germline assignment: CDR1 LNHDA and CDR2 SQIVND (reference sequence). CDR3 size: 13 residues. CDR3 loop: CASRASGAAEQYV. CDR3 DNA sequence: TGTGCCAGTCGGGCCAGTGGAGCTGCCGAGCAGTACGTC.

About this clonotype: This clone may be a read error of a much larger clone one base away. The chain combines TRBV7-2 with TRBJ1-5, with D uncertain. Trimming cost V 3 bases and J 7 bases, with 13 bases left between them. Per the germline V gene, CDR1 is SGHTA and CDR2 is FQGNSA. The CDR3 covers 14 residues. CDR3 sequence reads: CASSFFEVRQPQHF. The CDR3 DNA reads TGTGCCAGCAGCTTCTTTGAGGTACGGCAGCCCCAGCATTTT.

This clonotype was detected ten times or more. The genes are TRBV7-2 and TRBJ1-1; D is ambiguous. Germline CDR1 reads SGHTA; CDR2 reads FQGNSA. V lost 3 bases, J lost 4 bases, and 6 bases lay in between. This CDR3 has 12 residues. The CDR3 sequence is CASSFSLTEAFF. In DNA, the CDR3 is TGTGCCAGCAGCTTTTCCCTCACTGAAGCTTTCTTT.

This clonotype appeared many times. V usage is TRBV7-2 and J usage is TRBJ1-2, with D uncertain. V lost 5 bases to trimming and J lost 4 bases, with 17 bases between them. This CDR3 contains 15 residues. The germline gives CDR1 SGHTA, CDR2 FQGNSA. CDR3 amino acids: CASSLHGRPLYGYTF. The DNA of the CDR3 is TGTGCCAGCAGCCTACACGGACGGCCGCTCTATGGCTACACCTTC.

Of note for this clonotype: One base away lies a much larger clone, so this may be a sequencing read error. The chain links TRBV7-2 to TRBJ2-3; 7 nucleotides align to TRBD1. With V trimmed by 0 bases and J by 2 bases, 8 bases remained unmatched. Germline V CDR1 and CDR2: SGHTA, FQGNSA. The CDR3 covers 17 residues. The CDR3 is CASSLALGTASTDTQYF. CDR3 coding DNA: TGTGCCAGCAGCTTAGCGCTTGGGACAGCGTCCACAGATACGCAGTATTTT.

A few counts support this clonotype. This chain links TRBV6-2 or TRBV6-3 with TRBJ2-1; TRBD2 matches at 7 bases. CDR3 size: 15 residues. The junction had 6 bases not matched to a gene; V was cut back by 7 bases and J by 0 bases. CDR1 MNHEY and CDR2 SVGEGT come from the germline V gene. The CDR3 reads CASTVRESSYNEQFF. DNA of the CDR3: TGTGCCAGCACGGTGCGGGAGAGCTCCTACAATGAGCAGTTCTTC.

The CDR3 loop reads CASNPGLAGDNEQYV. The CDR3 DNA reads as TGTGCCAGCAACCCGGGACTAGCGGGAGATAACGAGCAGTACGTC. The J gene is TRBJ2-7, the V gene TRBV6-2 or TRBV6-3, with 14 bases matching TRBD2. The germline gives CDR1 MNHEY, CDR2 SVGEGT. Trimming removed 7 bases from V and 5 bases from J; junction bases left unmatched: 7. This CDR3 comprises 15 residues.

The genes are TRBV4-1 and TRBJ2-7; 11 bases fit TRBD2. The V and J ends lost 0 bases and 0 bases, in that order; junction bases with no gene match: 7. The CDR3 runs 18 residues. In germline, CDR1 is MGHRA, CDR2 YSYEKL. The CDR3, as DNA: TGCGCCAGCAGCCAAGACGTACTAGCGGGAGCCGTCTCCTACGAGCAGTACTTC. Its translation is CASSQDVLAGAVSYEQYF.

The chain combines TRBV18 with TRBJ2-3; D ambiguous. The germline CDR1 and CDR2 sequences are KGHSH and LQKENI. Trimming removed 3 bases at V and 4 bases at J, with 5 bases between. CDR3 length: 12 residues. The CDR3 DNA reads TGTGCCAGCTCACCCTCAGCAGATACGCAGTATTTT. Its translation: CASSPSADTQYF.

The chain has TRBV6-5 and TRBJ1-2; unclear D gene. The CDR3 runs 15 residues. The V gene lost 0 bases and the J gene lost 6 bases, with 14 bases spanning the gap. Germline CDR1 reads MNHEY; CDR2 reads SVGAGI. In DNA, the CDR3 is TGTGCCAGCAGTTACTCCTGGGGAGGCCGTGATGGCTACACCTTC. Its translation: CASSYSWGGRDGYTF.

This clonotype was found many times. The chain is built from TRBV7-2 and TRBJ2-1, with no clear D. V was shortened by 0 bases and J by 8 bases, with 11 bases between the two germline ends. CDR1 SGHTA and CDR2 FQGNSA come from the germline V gene. CDR3 size: 14 residues. The CDR3 sequence: CASSLARGLYEQFF. In nucleotides, the CDR3 is TGTGCCAGCAGCTTAGCGCGCGGTTTATATGAGCAGTTCTTC.

This rearrangement joins TRBV4-1 to TRBJ1-1, with D perhaps TRBD1 (5 bases). Between the trimmed V and J ends, which lost 1 base and 6 bases, there was a span of 15 bases. The CDR3 covers 15 residues. In germline, CDR1 is MGHRA, CDR2 YSYEKL. The DNA for the CDR3 is TGCGCCAGCAGCCAAGTTGCAGGGAGGATCGCTGAAGCTTTCTTT. Its translation: CASSQVAGRIAEAFF.

The chain recombines TRBV2 with TRBJ2-3; D gene unclear. Trimming removed 2 bases from V and 4 bases from J, with 7 bases in between. Germline CDR1 reads SNHLY; CDR2 reads FYNNEI. This CDR3 has 13 residues. The CDR3 bases are TGTGCCAGCAGTGAACGGGTGGCAGATACGCAGTATTTT. Its protein product is CASSERVADTQYF.

The chain is built from TRBV4-1 and TRBJ1-2, with D perhaps matching TRBD1 (5 bases). Germline V gene data show CDR1 as MGHRA and CDR2 as YSYEKL. This CDR3 comprises 14 residues. Deletions cut 4 bases from V and 8 bases from J, with 17 bases between. CDR3 sequence (DNA): TGCGCCAGCAGCCCCGCCGGAGGCGGGGGGGGCTACACCTTC. This encodes CASSPAGGGGGYTF.

V usage is TRBV28 and J usage is TRBJ2-7; D is unresolved. The ends were cut back, 2 bases at V and 0 bases at J, with 8 bases in the middle. This CDR3 has 14 amino acids. CDR1 and CDR2 (germline): MDHEN, SYDVKM. CDR3 sequence (DNA): TGTGCCAGCAGTTTACCCGGAAGCTCCTACGAGCAGTACTTC. It is translated as CASSLPGSSYEQYF.

This clonotype was observed a handful of times. The V call is TRBV7-9, the J call TRBJ2-7; D tentatively reads TRBD1 or TRBD2 (6 bases each). Trimming removed 2 bases from V and 1 base from J, with 15 bases in between. The CDR3 covers 16 residues. Per the germline V gene, CDR1 is SEHNR and CDR2 is FQNEAQ (reference sequence). The CDR3: CASSLTRGLLSYEQYF. Here the CDR3 DNA reads TGTGCCAGCAGCTTAACCCGGGGGCTATTATCCTACGAGCAGTACTTC.

This clonotype was picked up many times. CDR3 loop: CASSSTGAAYEQYF. The CDR3 DNA sequence: TGTGCCAGCAGCTCGACAGGGGCCGCCTACGAGCAGTACTTC. The J gene is TRBJ2-7, the V gene TRBV12-3 or TRBV12-4; TRBD1 aligns across 8 bases. The CDR3 runs 14 residues. V was clipped by 6 bases and J by 2 bases; unmatched bases: 6.

This clonotype was detected only a few times. The gene calls are TRBV19 and TRBJ2-2; 7 bases align to TRBD2. J gave up 3 bases and V 3 bases, and 7 bases lay outside the gene matches. The CDR3 loop spans 16 amino acids. Per germline, CDR1 LNHDA and CDR2 SQIVND (reference sequence). DNA of the CDR3: TGTGCCAGTAGTATCCCGGCGGGAGTGGACACCGGGGAGCTGTTTTTT. Its translation: CASSIPAGVDTGELFF.

This clonotype was detected many times. The rearrangement links TRBV7-2 to TRBJ2-1; 10 bases line up with TRBD2. This CDR3 region has 15 residues. V was clipped by 4 bases and J by 10 bases; unmatched bases: 10. Looked up from germline, CDR1 is SGHTA and CDR2 is FQGNSA. CDR3 sequence reads: CASSSLAGGLPEQFF. The CDR3 DNA follows: TGTGCCAGCAGCTCGTTAGCGGGAGGACTGCCCGAGCAGTTCTTC.

In its sample, this clonotype was seen a few times. The chain recombines TRBV6-2 or TRBV6-3 with TRBJ2-1, with TRBD2 matching over 10 bases. The CDR3 has 20 amino acids. Germline CDR1 MNHEY, CDR2 SVGEGT. Trimming at V came to 0 bases and at J to 0 bases, leaving 11 bases not matched to a gene. This CDR3 is CASSYSSTVAGGGSYNEQFF. CDR3 nucleotide sequence: TGTGCCAGCAGTTACTCTTCGACCGTAGCGGGAGGTGGCTCCTACAATGAGCAGTTCTTC.